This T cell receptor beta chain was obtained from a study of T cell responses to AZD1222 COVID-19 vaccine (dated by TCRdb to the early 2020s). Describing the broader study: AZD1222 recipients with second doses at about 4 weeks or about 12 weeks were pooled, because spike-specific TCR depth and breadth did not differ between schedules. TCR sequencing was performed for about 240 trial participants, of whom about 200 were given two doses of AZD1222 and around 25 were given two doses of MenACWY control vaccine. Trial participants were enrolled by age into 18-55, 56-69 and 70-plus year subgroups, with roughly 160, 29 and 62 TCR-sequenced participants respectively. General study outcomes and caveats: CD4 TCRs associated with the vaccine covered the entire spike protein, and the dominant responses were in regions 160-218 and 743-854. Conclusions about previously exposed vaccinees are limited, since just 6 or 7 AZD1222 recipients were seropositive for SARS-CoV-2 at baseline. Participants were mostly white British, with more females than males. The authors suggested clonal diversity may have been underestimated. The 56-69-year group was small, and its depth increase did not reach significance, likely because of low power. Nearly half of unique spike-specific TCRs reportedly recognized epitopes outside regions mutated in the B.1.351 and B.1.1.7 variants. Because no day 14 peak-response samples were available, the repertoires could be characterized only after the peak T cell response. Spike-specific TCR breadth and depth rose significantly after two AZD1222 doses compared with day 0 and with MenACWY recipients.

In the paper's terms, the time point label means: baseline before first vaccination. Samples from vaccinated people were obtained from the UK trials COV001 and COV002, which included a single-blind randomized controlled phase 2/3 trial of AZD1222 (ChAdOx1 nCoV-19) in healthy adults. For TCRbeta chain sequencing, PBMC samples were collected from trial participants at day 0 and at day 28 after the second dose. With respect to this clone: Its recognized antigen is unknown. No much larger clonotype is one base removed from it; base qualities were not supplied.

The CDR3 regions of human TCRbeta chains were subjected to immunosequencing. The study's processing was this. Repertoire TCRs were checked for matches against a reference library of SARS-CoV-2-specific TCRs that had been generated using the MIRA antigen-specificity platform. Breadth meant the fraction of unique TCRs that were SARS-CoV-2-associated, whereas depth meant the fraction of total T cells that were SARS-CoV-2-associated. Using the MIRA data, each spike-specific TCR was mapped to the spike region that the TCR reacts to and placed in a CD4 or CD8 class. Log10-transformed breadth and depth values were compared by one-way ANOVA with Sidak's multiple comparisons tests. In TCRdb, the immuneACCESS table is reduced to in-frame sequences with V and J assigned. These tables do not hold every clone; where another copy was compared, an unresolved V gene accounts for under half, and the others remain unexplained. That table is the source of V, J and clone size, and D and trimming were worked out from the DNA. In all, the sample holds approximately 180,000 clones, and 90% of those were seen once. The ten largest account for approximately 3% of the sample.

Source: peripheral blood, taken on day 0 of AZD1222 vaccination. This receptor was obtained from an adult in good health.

The DNA sequence is given as TGTGCCAGCAGCTTGCAGCCAGGGTACTACGAGCAGTACTTC. Translated, it gives CASSLQPGYYEQYF. The chain couples TRBV5-8 to TRBJ2-7, with a tentative D gene TRBD1 over 5 matching bases. Spanning cysteine to phenylalanine, the CDR3 consists of 14 amino acids. The CDR3 DNA has 42 bases and is translated from base 1. The V end loses 1 base and the J end loses 3 bases, and a stretch of 11 bases separates them. Looking up the germline V gene yields CDR1 SGHTS and CDR2 YDEGEE.